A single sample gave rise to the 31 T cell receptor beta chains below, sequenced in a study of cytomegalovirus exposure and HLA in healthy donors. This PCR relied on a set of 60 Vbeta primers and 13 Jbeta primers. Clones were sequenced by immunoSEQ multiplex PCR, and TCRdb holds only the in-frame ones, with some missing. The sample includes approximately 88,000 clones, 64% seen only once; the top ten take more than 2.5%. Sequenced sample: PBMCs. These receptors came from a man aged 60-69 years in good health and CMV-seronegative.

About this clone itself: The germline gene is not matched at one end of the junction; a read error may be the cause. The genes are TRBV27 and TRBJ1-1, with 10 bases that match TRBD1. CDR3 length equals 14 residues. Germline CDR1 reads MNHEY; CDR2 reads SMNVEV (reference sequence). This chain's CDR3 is CASTGTGVGTEASF. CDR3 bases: TGTGCCAGCACCGGGACAGGGGTTGGGACTGAAGCTTCCTTT.

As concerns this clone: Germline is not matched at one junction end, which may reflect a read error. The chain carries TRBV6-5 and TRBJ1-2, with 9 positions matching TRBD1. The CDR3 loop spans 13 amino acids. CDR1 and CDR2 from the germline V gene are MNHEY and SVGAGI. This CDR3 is CTSSYADRGGYTF. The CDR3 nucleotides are TGTACCAGCAGTTACGCGGACAGGGGTGGCTACACCTTC.

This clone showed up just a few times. CDR3: CASSLSPRGRITYEQYF. The CDR3 coding sequence is TGTGCCAGCAGCTTATCCCCGCGCGGGAGGATAACCTACGAGCAGTACTTC. V gene TRBV11-2 combines with J gene TRBJ2-7; 8 bases fit TRBD2. V was pared by 2 bases and J by 2 bases, with 11 bases of the junction left unmatched. Per the germline V gene, CDR1 is SGHAT and CDR2 is FQNNGV. The CDR3 covers 17 residues.

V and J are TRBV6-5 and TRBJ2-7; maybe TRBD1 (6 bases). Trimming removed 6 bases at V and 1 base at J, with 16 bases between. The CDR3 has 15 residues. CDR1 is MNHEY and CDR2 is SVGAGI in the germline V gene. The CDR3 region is CASRDRDKGSYEQYF. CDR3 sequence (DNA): TGTGCCAGCAGAGACCGGGACAAGGGTTCCTACGAGCAGTACTTC.

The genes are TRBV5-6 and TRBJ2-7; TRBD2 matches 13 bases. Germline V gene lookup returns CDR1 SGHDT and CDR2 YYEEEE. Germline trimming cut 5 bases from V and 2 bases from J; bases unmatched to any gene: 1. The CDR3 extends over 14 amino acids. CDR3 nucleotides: TGTGCCAGCAGGACTAGCGGGGGGCCCTACGAGCAGTACTTC. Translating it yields CASRTSGGPYEQYF.

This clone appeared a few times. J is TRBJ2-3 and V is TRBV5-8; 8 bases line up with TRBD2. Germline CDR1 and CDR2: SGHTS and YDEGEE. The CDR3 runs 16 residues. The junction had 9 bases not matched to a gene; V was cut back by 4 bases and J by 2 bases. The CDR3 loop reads CASSPGRTSTTDTQYF. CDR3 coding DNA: TGTGCCAGCAGCCCCGGACGGACTAGCACCACAGATACGCAGTATTTT. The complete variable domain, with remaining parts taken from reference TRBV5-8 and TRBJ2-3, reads EAGVTQSPTHLIKTRGQQATLRCSPISGHTSVYWYQQALGLGLQFLLWYDEGEERNRGNFPPRFSGRQFPNYSSELNVNALELEDSALYLCASSPGRTSTTDTQYFGPGTRLTVL.

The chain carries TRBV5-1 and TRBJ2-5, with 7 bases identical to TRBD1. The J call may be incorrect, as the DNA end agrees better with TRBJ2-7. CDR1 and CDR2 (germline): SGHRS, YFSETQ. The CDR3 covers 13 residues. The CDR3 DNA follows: TGCGCCAGCAGCATCGACAGGGCCTACGAGCAGTACTTC. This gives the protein CASSIDRAYEQYF.

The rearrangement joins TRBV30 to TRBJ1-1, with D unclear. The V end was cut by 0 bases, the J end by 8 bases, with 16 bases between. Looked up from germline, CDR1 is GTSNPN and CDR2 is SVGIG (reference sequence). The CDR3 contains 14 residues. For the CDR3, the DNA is TGTGCCTGGAGTGTAGTCCCGACAAAATACGAAGCTTTCTTT. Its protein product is CAWSVVPTKYEAFF.

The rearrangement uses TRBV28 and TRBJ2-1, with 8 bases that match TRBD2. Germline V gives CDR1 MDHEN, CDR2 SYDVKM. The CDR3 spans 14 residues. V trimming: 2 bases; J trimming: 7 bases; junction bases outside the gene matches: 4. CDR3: CASSLRGGKNEQFF. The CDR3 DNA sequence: TGTGCCAGCAGTTTACGCGGGGGGAAAAATGAGCAGTTCTTC.

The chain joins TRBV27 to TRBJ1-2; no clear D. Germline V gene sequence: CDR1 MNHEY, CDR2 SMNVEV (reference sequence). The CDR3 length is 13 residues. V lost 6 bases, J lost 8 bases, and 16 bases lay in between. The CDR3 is CASRLLRSEGYTF. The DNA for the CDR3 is TGTGCCAGCAGACTGCTAAGGAGCGAGGGCTACACCTTC.

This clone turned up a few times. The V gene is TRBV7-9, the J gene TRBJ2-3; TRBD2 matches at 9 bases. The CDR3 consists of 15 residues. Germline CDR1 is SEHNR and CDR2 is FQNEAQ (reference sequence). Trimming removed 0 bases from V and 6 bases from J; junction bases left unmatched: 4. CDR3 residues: CASSLASGRADTQYF. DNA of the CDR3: TGTGCCAGCAGCTTAGCTAGCGGGAGAGCCGATACGCAGTATTTT.

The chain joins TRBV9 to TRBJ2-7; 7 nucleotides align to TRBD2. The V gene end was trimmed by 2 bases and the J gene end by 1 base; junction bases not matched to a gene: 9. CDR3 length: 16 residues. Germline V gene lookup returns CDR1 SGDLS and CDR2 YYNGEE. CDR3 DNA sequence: TGTGCCAGCAGCGTTCAATCAGCGGGATATTCCTACGAGCAGTACTTC. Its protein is CASSVQSAGYSYEQYF.

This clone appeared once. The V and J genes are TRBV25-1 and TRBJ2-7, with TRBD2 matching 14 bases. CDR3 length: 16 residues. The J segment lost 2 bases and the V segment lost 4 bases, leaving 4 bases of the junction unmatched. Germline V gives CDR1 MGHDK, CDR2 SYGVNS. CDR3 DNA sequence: TGTGCCAGCAGTGGCGGACTAGCGGGAGGCCCCTACGAGCAGTACTTC. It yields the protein CASSGGLAGGPYEQYF.

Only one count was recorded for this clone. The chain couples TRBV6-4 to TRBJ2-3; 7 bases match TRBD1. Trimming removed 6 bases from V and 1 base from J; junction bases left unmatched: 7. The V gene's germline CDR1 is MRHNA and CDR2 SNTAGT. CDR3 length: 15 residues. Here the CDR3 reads CASRPTGVGTDTQYF. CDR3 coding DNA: TGTGCCAGCAGACCCACAGGGGTTGGCACAGATACGCAGTATTTT.

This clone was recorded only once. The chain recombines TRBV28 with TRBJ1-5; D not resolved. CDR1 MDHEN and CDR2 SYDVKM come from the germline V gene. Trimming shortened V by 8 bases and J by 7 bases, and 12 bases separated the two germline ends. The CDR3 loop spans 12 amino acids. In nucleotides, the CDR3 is TGTGCCAGCGGCACAGTTAACCAGCCCCAGCATTTT. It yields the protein CASGTVNQPQHF.

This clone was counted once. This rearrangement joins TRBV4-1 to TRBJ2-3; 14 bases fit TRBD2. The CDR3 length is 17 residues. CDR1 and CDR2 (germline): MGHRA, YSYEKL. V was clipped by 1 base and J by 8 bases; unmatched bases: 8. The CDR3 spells CASSQVATSGGGSTQYF. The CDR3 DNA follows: TGCGCCAGCAGCCAAGTTGCGACTAGCGGGGGGGGGAGTACGCAGTATTTT.

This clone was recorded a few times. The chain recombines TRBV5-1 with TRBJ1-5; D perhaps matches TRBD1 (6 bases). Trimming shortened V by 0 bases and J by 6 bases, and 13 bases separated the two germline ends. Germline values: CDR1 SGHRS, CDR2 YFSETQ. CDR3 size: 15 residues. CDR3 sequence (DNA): TGCGCCAGCAGCTTGGAGGGACATCCAGGTCAGCCCCAGCATTTT. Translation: CASSLEGHPGQPQHF.

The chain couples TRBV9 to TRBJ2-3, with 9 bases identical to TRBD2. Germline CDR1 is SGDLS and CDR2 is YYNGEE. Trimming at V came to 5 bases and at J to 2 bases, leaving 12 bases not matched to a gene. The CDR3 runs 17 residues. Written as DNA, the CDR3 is TGTGCCAGCAGAGCCGGGTGGGCTAGCGGGGACACAGATACGCAGTATTTT. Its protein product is CASRAGWASGDTDTQYF.

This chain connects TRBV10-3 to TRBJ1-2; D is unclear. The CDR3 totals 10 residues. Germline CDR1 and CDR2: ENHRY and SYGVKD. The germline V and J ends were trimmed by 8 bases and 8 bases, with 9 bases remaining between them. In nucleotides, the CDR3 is TGTGCCATCGGGAGTAAGGGCTACACCTTC. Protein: CAIGSKGYTF.

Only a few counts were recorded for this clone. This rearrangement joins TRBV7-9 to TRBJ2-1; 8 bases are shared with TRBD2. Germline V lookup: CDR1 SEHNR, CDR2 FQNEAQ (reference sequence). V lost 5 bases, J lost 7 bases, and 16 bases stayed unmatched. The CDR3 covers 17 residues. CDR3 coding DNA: TGTGCCAGCAGCGCTGCCTCCGGGAGGGCCGGGTCGAATGAGCAGTTCTTC. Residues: CASSAASGRAGSNEQFF.

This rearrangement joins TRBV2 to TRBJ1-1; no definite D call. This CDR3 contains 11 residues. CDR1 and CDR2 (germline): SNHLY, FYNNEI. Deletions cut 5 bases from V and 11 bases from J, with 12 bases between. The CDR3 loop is CASSLTWFAFF. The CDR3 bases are TGTGCCAGCAGTTTAACATGGTTCGCTTTCTTT.

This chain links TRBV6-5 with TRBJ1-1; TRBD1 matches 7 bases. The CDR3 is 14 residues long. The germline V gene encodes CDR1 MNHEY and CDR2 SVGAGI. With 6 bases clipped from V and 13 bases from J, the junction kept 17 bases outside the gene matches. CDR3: CASRITGDREIDFF. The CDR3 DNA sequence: TGTGCCAGCAGAATTACAGGAGACAGGGAAATCGATTTCTTT.

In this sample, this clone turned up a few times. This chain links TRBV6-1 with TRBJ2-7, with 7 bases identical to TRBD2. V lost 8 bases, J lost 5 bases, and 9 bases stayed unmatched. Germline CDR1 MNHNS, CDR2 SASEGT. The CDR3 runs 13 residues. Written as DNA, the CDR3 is TGTGCCAGCGGGAGGGAATGGGGGGACGAGCAGTACTTC. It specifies CASGREWGDEQYF.

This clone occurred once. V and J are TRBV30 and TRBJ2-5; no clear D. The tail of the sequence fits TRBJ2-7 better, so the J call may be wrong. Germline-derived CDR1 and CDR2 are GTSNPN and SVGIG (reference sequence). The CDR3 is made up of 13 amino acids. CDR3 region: CAWIKWDSYEQYF. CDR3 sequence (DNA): TGTGCCTGGATTAAGTGGGACTCCTACGAGCAGTACTTC.

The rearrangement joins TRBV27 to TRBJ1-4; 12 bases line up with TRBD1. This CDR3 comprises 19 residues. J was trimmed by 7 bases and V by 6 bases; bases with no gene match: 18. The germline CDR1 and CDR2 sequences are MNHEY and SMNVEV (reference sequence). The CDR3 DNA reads TGTGCCAGCAGCCTGGGATGGGGACAGGGGGCCCATATCGGTGAAAAACTGTTTTTT. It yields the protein CASSLGWGQGAHIGEKLFF.

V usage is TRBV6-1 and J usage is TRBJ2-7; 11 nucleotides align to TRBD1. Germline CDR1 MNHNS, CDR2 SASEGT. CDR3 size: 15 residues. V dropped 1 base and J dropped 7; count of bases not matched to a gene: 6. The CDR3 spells CASSEGTGGFQEQYF. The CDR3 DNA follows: TGTGCCAGCAGTGAAGGGACAGGGGGCTTTCAGGAGCAGTACTTC.

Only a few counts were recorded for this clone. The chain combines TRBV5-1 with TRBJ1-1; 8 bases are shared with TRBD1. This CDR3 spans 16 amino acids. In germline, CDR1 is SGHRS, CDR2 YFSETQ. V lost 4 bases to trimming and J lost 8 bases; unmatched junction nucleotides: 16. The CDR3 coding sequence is TGCGCCAGCAGCCCCGGACAGGGAAGTACACTGAAGGAAGCTTTCTTT. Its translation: CASSPGQGSTLKEAFF.

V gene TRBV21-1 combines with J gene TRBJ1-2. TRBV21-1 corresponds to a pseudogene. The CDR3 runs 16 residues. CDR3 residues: CASSKVSGGAICGYTF. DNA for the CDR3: TGTGCCAGCAGCAAAGTGTCGGGGGGCGCGATCTGTGGCTACACCTTC.

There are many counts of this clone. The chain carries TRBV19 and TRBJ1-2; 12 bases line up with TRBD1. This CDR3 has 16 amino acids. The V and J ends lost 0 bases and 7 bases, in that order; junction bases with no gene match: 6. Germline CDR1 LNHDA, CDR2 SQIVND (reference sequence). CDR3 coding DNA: TGTGCCAGTAGTATAGACCGGGACAGGGGGCCAGGTGGCTACACCTTC. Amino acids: CASSIDRDRGPGGYTF.

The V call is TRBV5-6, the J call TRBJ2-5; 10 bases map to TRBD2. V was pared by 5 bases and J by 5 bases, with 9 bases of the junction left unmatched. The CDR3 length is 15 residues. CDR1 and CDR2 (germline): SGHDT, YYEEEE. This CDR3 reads CASSSRVSGRETQYF. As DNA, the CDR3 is TGTGCCAGCAGTTCCCGGGTTAGCGGGAGGGAGACCCAGTACTTC.

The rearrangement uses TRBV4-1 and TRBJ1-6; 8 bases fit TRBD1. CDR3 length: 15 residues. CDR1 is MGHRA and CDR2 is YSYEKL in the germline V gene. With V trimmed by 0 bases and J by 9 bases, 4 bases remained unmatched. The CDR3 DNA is TGCGCCAGCAGCCAAGAAGGGACAGGTGGTTCACCCCTCCACTTT. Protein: CASSQEGTGGSPLHF.